This T cell receptor beta chain was found in a study of beta chain features in type 1 diabetes. The study reverse transcribed the entire isolated RNA, so it sequenced expressed TCRB transcripts. TCRdb keeps only in-frame clones here, not all; method: immunoSEQ multiplex PCR. The table records 95,000 to 150,000 clones, about 15% of them present only once. Per the germline V gene, CDR1 is SGDLS and CDR2 is YYNGEE. The CDR3 length is 15 residues. V dropped 0 bases and J dropped 3 bases, with 9 bases sitting between them. Study-wide points: Researchers report that Type 1 diabetes patients had moderately but significantly shorter TCRB CDR3s across all four CD4+ subsets.

With regard to this clone: The antigen is undetermined.

This chain links TRBV9 with TRBJ2-2; weak D call: TRBD2 (6 bases). This receptor was taken from a young man with type 1 diabetes. Material for sequencing was central memory CD4+ T cells from blood. CDR3 residues: CASSVGEVHTGELFF. The CDR3 DNA sequence: TGTGCCAGCAGCGTAGGGGAGGTGCACACCGGGGAGCTGTTTTTT.